One and the same sample provided the 20 T cell receptor beta chains below, sequenced in a study of cytomegalovirus exposure and HLA in healthy donors. Amplification used 60 Vbeta primers and 13 Jbeta primers. Repertoires were generated with immunoSEQ multiplex PCR, while TCRdb's copy carries only in-frame clones and drops some. This table holds 88,000 or so clones, around 62% found once. The sequenced sample consisted of PBMCs. The receptors come from a male donor in good health and CMV-seropositive.

The rearrangement links TRBV2 to TRBJ1-5, with TRBD1 identical over 10 bases. V lost 6 bases and J lost 5; bases outside the gene matches: 1. This CDR3 has 13 residues. Looked up from germline, CDR1 is SNHLY and CDR2 is FYNNEI. Here the CDR3 DNA reads TGTGCCAGCAGGGGGACAGGGGATCAGCCCCAGCATTTT. As protein: CASRGTGDQPQHF.

This chain uses TRBV7-9 with TRBJ2-2, with D perhaps matching TRBD1 (5 bases). Germline V gene lookup returns CDR1 SEHNR and CDR2 FQNEAQ (reference sequence). CDR3 length: 14 amino acids. Trimming removed 6 bases from V and 1 base from J, with 9 bases in between. The chain's CDR3 is CASRRGQNTGELFF. CDR3 bases: TGTGCCAGCAGACGCGGACAGAACACCGGGGAGCTGTTTTTT.

The chain links TRBV7-9 to TRBJ2-1; 9 bases match TRBD2. CDR3 length: 13 amino acids. Germline CDR1 reads SEHNR; CDR2 reads FQNEAQ (reference sequence). V gave up 2 bases and J gave up 9 bases; unmatched junction bases: 2. CDR3 nucleotide sequence: TGTGCCAGCAGCTTACGACTAGCGGTTGAGCAGTTCTTC. Protein sequence: CASSLRLAVEQFF.

The rearrangement links TRBV2 to TRBJ1-2; 9 bases agree with TRBD1. The CDR3 totals 16 residues. V lost 3 bases to trimming and J lost 1 base; unmatched junction nucleotides: 6. The germline V gene encodes CDR1 SNHLY and CDR2 FYNNEI. CDR3 nucleotide sequence: TGTGCCAGCAGTGACCCGGGACAGGGAGATAACTATGGCTACACCTTC. It translates to CASSDPGQGDNYGYTF.

This clone was seen a handful of times. The CDR3 is CASSLGLAYSYNEQFF. In DNA, the CDR3 is TGTGCCAGCAGTCTAGGACTAGCCTACTCCTACAATGAGCAGTTCTTC. The rearrangement uses TRBV28 and TRBJ2-1; 8 bases align to TRBD2. The CDR3 covers 16 residues. J lost 0 bases, V lost 5 bases, and 6 bases had no gene match. Looked up from germline, CDR1 is MDHEN and CDR2 is SYDVKM.

In this sample, this clone turned up a few times. The chain couples TRBV2 to TRBJ1-2; no clear D gene. Trimming cost V 7 bases and J 5 bases, with 8 bases left between them. There are 11 residues in the CDR3. Germline V gene lookup returns CDR1 SNHLY and CDR2 FYNNEI. CDR3: CASNQNYGYTF. The CDR3 nucleotides are TGTGCCAGCAACCAGAATTATGGCTACACCTTC.

This chain uses TRBV7-2 with TRBJ1-1; D remains ambiguous. CDR3 length: 14 amino acids. CDR1 is SGHTA and CDR2 is FQGNSA in the germline V gene. Trimming cost V 3 bases and J 1 base, with 9 bases left between them. Here the CDR3 reads CASSLSGTNTEAFF. The CDR3 DNA reads TGTGCCAGCAGCTTGTCAGGAACGAACACTGAAGCTTTCTTT.

This clone was found a few times. The gene calls are TRBV6-6 and TRBJ1-5; TRBD1 agrees at 9 bases. CDR3 length equals 16 residues. J lost 11 bases, V lost 5 bases, and 16 bases had no gene match. Germline V gene sequence: CDR1 MNHNY, CDR2 SVGAGI (reference sequence). CDR3 sequence (DNA): TGTGCCAGCAGTCCTACGGGGGGGGACAGGGTTTCAGCCCAGCATTTT. Translation gives CASSPTGGDRVSAQHF.

V gene TRBV7-7 combines with J gene TRBJ2-7; the match to TRBD2 covers 7 bases. This CDR3 has 15 amino acids. J lost 0 bases, V lost 1 base, and 3 bases had no gene match. Per the germline V gene, CDR1 is SSHAT and CDR2 is FNYEAQ (reference sequence). This CDR3 is CASSLGSGSSYEQYF. The CDR3 bases are TGTGCCAGCAGCTTAGGTAGCGGGTCCTCCTACGAGCAGTACTTC.

This chain joins TRBV18 and TRBJ2-1, with 9 bases fitting TRBD2. The length of the CDR3 is 15 residues. Trimming at V came to 2 bases and at J to 7 bases, leaving 6 bases not matched to a gene. CDR1 and CDR2 from the germline V gene are KGHSH and LQKENI. The CDR3 coding sequence is TGTGCCAGCTCACCATCTAGCGGGGTCTTGAATGAGCAGTTCTTC. It specifies CASSPSSGVLNEQFF.

The chain couples TRBV7-9 to TRBJ2-5; possible D gene TRBD1, 6 bases. The CDR3 extends over 16 amino acids. Trimming left V 0 bases short and J 0 bases short, with 11 bases between. Per germline, CDR1 SEHNR and CDR2 FQNEAQ (reference sequence). The CDR3 nucleotides are TGTGCCAGCAGCTTAGCGGGGACACCGTACCAAGAGACCCAGTACTTC. Its translation is CASSLAGTPYQETQYF.

This clone turned up a few times. The chain employs TRBV28 and TRBJ1-4; 12 nucleotides line up with TRBD1. This CDR3 is 18 amino acids long. The ends lost 3 bases at V and 7 bases at J; junction bases unmatched: 12. Looked up from germline, CDR1 is MDHEN and CDR2 is SYDVKM. CDR3: CASSFRDRGHPYAEKLFF. The CDR3 DNA reads TGTGCCAGCAGTTTTAGGGACAGGGGGCACCCTTATGCTGAAAAACTGTTTTTT.

This chain links TRBV25-1 with TRBJ2-7; 7 positions agree with TRBD2. V was clipped by 6 bases and J by 2 bases; unmatched bases: 10. The CDR3 contains 15 residues. CDR1 MGHDK and CDR2 SYGVNS come from the germline V gene. The CDR3 spells CASSDPGGFTYEQYF. As DNA, the CDR3 is TGTGCCAGCAGCGACCCGGGAGGCTTTACCTACGAGCAGTACTTC.

The chain has TRBV14 and TRBJ2-6; D gene ambiguous. V lost 1 base to trimming and J lost 3 bases, with 4 bases between them. This CDR3 is 14 amino acids long. Germline V gives CDR1 SGHDN, CDR2 FVKESK. The DNA of the CDR3 is TGTGCCAGCAGCCAAGCGTATGGGGCCAACGTCCTGACTTTC. Amino acid sequence: CASSQAYGANVLTF. Using reference TRBV14 and TRBJ2-6 for the parts outside the CDR3, the full variable domain is EAGVTQFPSHSVIEKGQTVTLRCDPISGHDNLYWYRRVMGKEIKFLLHFVKESKQDESGMPNNRFLAERTGGTYSTLKVQPAELEDSGVYFCASSQAYGANVLTFGAGSRLTVL.

This clone was counted a few times. V and J are TRBV5-4 and TRBJ2-1, with D possibly TRBD1 on 7 matching bases. V dropped 0 bases and J dropped 8 bases, with 15 bases sitting between them. Germline assignment: CDR1 SGHNT and CDR2 YYREEE (reference sequence). The CDR3 is 15 residues long. As DNA, the CDR3 is TGTGCCAGCAGCTTGGCGGGGGCGCAGGGGGATGAGCAGTTCTTC. The encoded protein is CASSLAGAQGDEQFF.

The V and J genes are TRBV21-1 and TRBJ1-1. TRBV21-1 corresponds to a pseudogene. CDR3 length: 12 amino acids. DNA for the CDR3: TGTGCCAGCTTTTCCTCGAACACTGAAGCTTTCTTT. Translated: CASFSSNTEAFF.

The gene calls are TRBV7-2 and TRBJ2-5; weak D call: TRBD2 (5 bases). This CDR3 contains 11 residues. CDR1 is SGHTA, CDR2 FQGNSA, per germline. The V end was cut by 4 bases, the J end by 7 bases, with 7 bases between. The CDR3 DNA reads as TGTGCCAGCAGCTCACGGGGGACCCAGTACTTC. This gives the protein CASSSRGTQYF. Full variable domain (rest looked up from reference TRBV7-2 and TRBJ2-5): GAGVSQSPSNKVTEKGKDVELRCDPISGHTALYWYRQSLGQGLEFLIYFQGNSAPDKSGLPSDRFSAERTGGSVSTLTIQRTQQEDSAVYLCASSSRGTQYFGPGTRLLVL.

This clone showed up just a few times. CDR3 sequence: CASSDWLRGPYEQYF. In DNA, the CDR3 is TGTGCCAGCAGTGACTGGTTACGAGGGCCCTACGAGCAGTACTTC. The chain employs TRBV6-1 and TRBJ2-7, with D tentatively TRBD2 (5 bases). V dropped 3 bases and J dropped 2 bases, with 14 bases sitting between them. Per germline, CDR1 MNHNS and CDR2 SASEGT. CDR3 size: 15 residues.

The J gene is TRBJ1-6, the V gene TRBV7-9, with D unclear. V was shortened by 0 bases and J by 10 bases, with 13 bases between the two germline ends. CDR1 is SEHNR, CDR2 FQNEAQ, per germline (reference sequence). CDR3 length equals 15 residues. The CDR3 bases are TGTGCCAGCAGCTTAGCGAGGCAGCCGAACTCACCCCTCCACTTT. It is translated as CASSLARQPNSPLHF.

This clone was detected only once. The chain is built from TRBV29-1 and TRBJ2-6; TRBD1 might be the D (5 bases). V dropped 0 bases and J dropped 0 bases, with 12 bases sitting between them. Germline V gene lookup returns CDR1 SQVTM and CDR2 ANQGSEA. The CDR3 runs 17 residues. The CDR3 bases are TGCAGCGTTGAAGACAGGGTTCTCATCTCTGGGGCCAACGTCCTGACTTTC. Protein sequence: CSVEDRVLISGANVLTF.